This T cell receptor beta chain emerged from a study of blood T cell repertoires in COVID-19 (dated by TCRdb to between 2020 and 2021). Study-level background: Samples covering the acute and convalescent phases of COVID-19 were provided by collaborators in the United States, Italy and Spain. The prospective study material was composed of cDNA or gDNA derived from T cells, B-cell-depleted T cells, or PBMCs. The dataset comprised deeply sampled blood TCRbeta repertoires from subjects exposed to, actively infected with, or recovered from COVID-19. A freely available public database, intended as a resource for researchers studying the immune response to SARS-CoV-2, is where the repertoires were released. The samples were drawn from the first 160 participants of the ongoing ImmuneRACE study and from more than 1,000 subjects provided by 6 global collaborators. Sample metadata almost always included a de-identified subject ID, COVID-19 status, age in years and sex. Where HLA class I and class II types were available, the types were taken from metadata supplied by the sample provider, not from assay-based typing. What the work shows at the level of the full study, not this receptor alone: The quantity of clinical and demographic metadata differed by source and by participant and was supplied without curation.

The germline ends are 6 bases apart after V is trimmed by 3 bases and J by 1 base. The CDR3 sequence holds 13 residues, the cysteine and phenylalanine included. The CDR3 DNA has 39 bases and is translated from base 1. In the germline V gene (reference sequence), CDR1 corresponds to GTSNPN and CDR2 to SVGIG. The immunoSEQ Assay, a bias-controlled multiplex PCR, was used to amplify TCRbeta CDR3 regions from genomic DNA. On the study's bioinformatics: The number of nucleated cells in each sample was estimated by amplification of reference gene primers within the assay. Sequence reads were collapsed and filtered to measure the absolute abundance of every unique TCRbeta CDR3 rearrangement. For each sample, productive Simpson clonality was calculated as the square root of Simpson's diversity index over productive rearrangements. In its TCRdb copy, this immuneACCESS table keeps in-frame sequences only and misses some clones. Where compared with another copy, unresolved V genes explain less than half of these, and the others have no known cause. That table supplies the V and J calls and clone size; D and trimming were determined from the DNA. The sample table shows a few hundred thousand clones, and roughly 88% are seen once. About 2% of the sample rests with the top ten.

Participants in the prospective study were enrolled through a virtual design, were aged 18 to 89 years, and lived in 24 United States geographic areas. In the prospective study, participants were assigned to cohorts based on the clinical history participants reported in a screening survey and a study questionnaire. For ImmuneRACE Cohort 3, a participant was defined as recovered based on two consecutive negative NP/OP PCR tests, clearance by a healthcare professional, or resolution of symptoms. Each participant in the prospective study had whole blood, serum and a nasopharyngeal or oropharyngeal swab collected by mobile phlebotomists. Prospective study participants could optionally give additional blood draws and questionnaires over an approximately 2-month period. Blood samples from the prospective study were shipped frozen or at room temperature prior to DNA extraction. This clone was counted a few times. Its antigen remains undetermined. One base away there is no much larger clone; base qualities are not given.

The sequence was collected from a man younger than 40 who had recovered from COVID-19. The sequenced sample consisted of PBMCs or T cells enriched from blood (not recorded which). The chain joins TRBV30 to TRBJ2-2, with no confident D gene call. The sequenced DNA: TGTGCCTGGAGCGCAGGGAACACCGGGGAGCTGTTTTTT. This codes for CAWSAGNTGELFF.